Below, 32 T cell receptor beta chains from the same sample are listed, as sequenced in a study of blood T cell repertoires in COVID-19. Produced via immunoSEQ multiplex PCR; TCRdb's table is partial and in-frame only. Of about 270,000 clones detected, 88% appear once; the ten largest clones hold approximately 3.8%. The specimen was peripheral blood. The receptor set was obtained from a man aged 55 to 70 who had recovered from COVID-19.

The gene calls are TRBV5-4 and TRBJ2-2; 10 bases are shared with TRBD1. Germline trimming cut 5 bases from V and 5 bases from J; bases unmatched to any gene: 6. CDR3 length: 15 amino acids. The germline CDR1 and CDR2 sequences are SGHNT and YYREEE (reference sequence). DNA for the CDR3: TGTGCCAGCAGGGAGGGACAGGGGATAACCGGGGAGCTGTTTTTT. Translated, it gives CASREGQGITGELFF.

This rearrangement joins TRBV7-2 to TRBJ1-6; D may be TRBD1 (6 bases). Germline V gene sequence: CDR1 SGHTA, CDR2 FQGNSA. V dropped 5 bases and J dropped 11 bases, with 16 bases sitting between them. The CDR3 is 14 residues long. CDR3 protein: CASSLGGGGTPLHF. The CDR3, as DNA: TGTGCCAGCAGCCTTGGGGGGGGCGGGACACCCCTCCACTTT.

The gene calls are TRBV30 and TRBJ1-4, with a tentative D call TRBD1 (5 bases). CDR3 length: 17 residues. Deletions cut 4 bases from V and 5 bases from J, with 23 bases between. Germline CDR1 and CDR2: GTSNPN and SVGIG (reference sequence). The CDR3 sequence: CAWTPTGRGRGNEKLFF. The CDR3 region has the DNA TGTGCCTGGACTCCCACGGGGCGGGGACGGGGAAATGAAAAACTGTTTTTT.

This clone was detected only a few times. The rearrangement joins TRBV6-1 to TRBJ1-1; possibly TRBD1 for D (5 bases). Trimming removed 2 bases from V and 2 bases from J, with 6 bases in between. Germline assignment: CDR1 MNHNS and CDR2 SASEGT. The CDR3 extends over 13 amino acids. The CDR3 is CASSEWGNTEAFF. Here the CDR3 DNA reads TGTGCCAGCAGTGAATGGGGCAACACTGAAGCTTTCTTT.

This rearrangement joins TRBV5-1 to TRBJ2-3; D perhaps matches TRBD1 (6 bases). Germline-derived CDR1 and CDR2 are SGHRS and YFSETQ. The CDR3 is 15 residues long. Trimming left V 3 bases short and J 4 bases short, with 15 bases between. The CDR3 loop reads CASSSLGGSADTQYF. The CDR3 coding sequence is TGCGCCAGCAGCTCCCTAGGGGGTTCCGCAGATACGCAGTATTTT.

J is TRBJ2-2 and V is TRBV3-1 (or the pseudogene TRBV3-2); 12 bases are shared with TRBD2. This CDR3 is 17 amino acids long. Germline V gene lookup returns CDR1 LGHDT and CDR2 YNNKEL (reference sequence). Unmatched junction bases numbered 0, after V lost 0 bases and J lost 1 base. The CDR3 coding sequence is TGTGCCAGCAGCCAAGAGGGACTAGCGGGGAACACCGGGGAGCTGTTTTTT. It yields the protein CASSQEGLAGNTGELFF.

This chain joins TRBV9 and TRBJ2-1; 10 positions match TRBD2. Per the germline V gene, CDR1 is SGDLS and CDR2 is YYNGEE. Trimming cost V 0 bases and J 4 bases; bases outside gene matches: 4. The CDR3 totals 16 residues. CDR3 in amino acids: CASSVVTSGAYNEQFF. DNA of the CDR3: TGTGCCAGCAGCGTAGTAACTAGCGGGGCGTACAATGAGCAGTTCTTC. The full variable domain, in which reference TRBV9 and TRBJ2-1 provide the parts outside the CDR3, is DSGVTQTPKHLITATGQRVTLRCSPRSGDLSVYWYQQSLDQGLQFLIQYYNGEERAKGNILERFSAQQFPDLHSELNLSSLELGDSALYFCASSVVTSGAYNEQFFGPGTRLTVL.

The CDR3 sequence: CASSSVSRETQYF. The CDR3 DNA is TGTGCCAGCAGCTCTGTTAGCCGGGAGACCCAGTACTTC. This chain links TRBV7-2 with TRBJ2-5; unclear D gene. This CDR3 is built from 13 residues. Germline-derived CDR1 and CDR2 are SGHTA and FQGNSA. Trimming shortened V by 4 bases and J by 5 bases, and 11 bases separated the two germline ends.

The sample holds one count of this clone. This chain links TRBV25-1 with TRBJ1-1; D perhaps matches TRBD1 (5 bases). V was trimmed by 4 bases and J by 8 bases, leaving 8 bases between them. The CDR3 spans 11 residues. CDR1 and CDR2 from the germline V gene are MGHDK and SYGVNS. The CDR3 coding sequence is TGTGCCAGCAGTGGCGCAGGGGAAGCTTTCTTT. Amino acid sequence: CASSGAGEAFF.

This clone has a single count. The CDR3: CSAPGGAGQFF. The CDR3 DNA sequence: TGCAGTGCCCCGGGGGGGGCGGGGCAGTTCTTC. V usage is TRBV20-1 and J usage is TRBJ2-1; 8 nucleotides align to TRBD2. The V segment lost 6 bases and the J segment 12 bases; nucleotides outside the gene matches: 7. The CDR3 loop spans 11 amino acids. Per the germline V gene, CDR1 is DFQATT and CDR2 is SNEGSKA (reference sequence).

The chain joins TRBV3-1 (or the pseudogene TRBV3-2) to TRBJ2-3; D is ambiguous. Deletions cut 4 bases from V and 10 bases from J, with 12 bases between. CDR1 LGHDT and CDR2 YNNKEL come from the germline V gene (reference sequence). This CDR3 is 12 amino acids long. The CDR3 DNA reads as TGTGCCAGCAGCCCTTCGAAGCTGGCGCAGTATTTT. Protein product: CASSPSKLAQYF.

The V gene is TRBV2, the J gene TRBJ2-3, with TRBD2 matching 7 bases. V dropped 9 bases and J dropped 0; count of bases not matched to a gene: 9. Germline V gives CDR1 SNHLY, CDR2 FYNNEI. CDR3 length equals 15 residues. This CDR3 reads CARKPPGGSTDTQYF. The CDR3 DNA follows: TGTGCCAGAAAACCGCCCGGGGGGAGCACAGATACGCAGTATTTT.

The chain recombines TRBV7-2 with TRBJ2-7; 11 positions agree with TRBD2. From germline, CDR1 is SGHTA and CDR2 FQGNSA. The CDR3 loop spans 14 amino acids. V lost 6 bases to trimming and J lost 3 bases; unmatched junction nucleotides: 4. The CDR3 sequence is CASRRLAGSYEQYF. In DNA form, the CDR3 reads TGTGCCAGCAGGCGACTAGCGGGGAGCTACGAGCAGTACTTC.

The chain links TRBV7-2 to TRBJ2-3; possible D gene TRBD2, 5 bases. The V gene lost 2 bases and the J gene lost 5 bases, with 11 bases spanning the gap. The CDR3 spans 14 residues. CDR1 and CDR2 from the germline V gene are SGHTA and FQGNSA. The CDR3 DNA sequence: TGTGCCAGCAGCTTACTGCGAGGGCTAGATACGCAGTATTTT. It encodes CASSLLRGLDTQYF. The full variable domain, completed using reference TRBV7-2 and TRBJ2-3, is GAGVSQSPSNKVTEKGKDVELRCDPISGHTALYWYRQSLGQGLEFLIYFQGNSAPDKSGLPSDRFSAERTGGSVSTLTIQRTQQEDSAVYLCASSLLRGLDTQYFGPGTRLTVL.

The chain's CDR3 is CASSVAGDGTQYF. The DNA of the CDR3 is TGCGCCAGCAGCGTAGCGGGGGATGGGACCCAGTACTTC. V and J are TRBV10-2 and TRBJ2-5; 9 bases align to TRBD2. CDR1 is WSHSY and CDR2 is SAAADI in the germline V gene. The CDR3 sequence is 13 residues long. With 6 bases clipped from V and 7 bases from J, the junction kept 6 bases outside the gene matches.

The chain uses TRBV7-6 and TRBJ1-5; 8 bases agree with TRBD1. The CDR3 is 15 residues long. CDR1 and CDR2 (germline): SGHVS, FNYEAQ. V dropped 1 base and J dropped 7; count of bases not matched to a gene: 6. CDR3 amino acids: CASSLGQGASQPQHF. For the CDR3, the DNA is TGTGCCAGCAGCTTAGGGCAGGGGGCCAGCCAGCCCCAGCATTTT.

The chain combines TRBV9 with TRBJ2-3, with TRBD2 matching over 7 bases. This CDR3 spans 15 amino acids. V lost 2 bases, J lost 4 bases, and 7 bases stayed unmatched. Per germline, CDR1 SGDLS and CDR2 YYNGEE. For the CDR3, the DNA is TGTGCCAGCAGCGTGAGCGGGGCCCCAGCAGATACGCAGTATTTT. This sequence encodes CASSVSGAPADTQYF.

This chain joins TRBV27 and TRBJ1-1; D possibly corresponds to TRBD1 (5 bases). Germline V gene lookup returns CDR1 MNHEY and CDR2 SMNVEV (reference sequence). Trimming shortened V by 0 bases and J by 5 bases, and 10 bases separated the two germline ends. This CDR3 is 14 amino acids long. The CDR3, as DNA: TGTGCCAGCAGTTTATCGGGGCCGAGGACTGAAGCTTTCTTT. This gives the protein CASSLSGPRTEAFF.

CDR3 sequence reads: CASSRIQGEAKNIQYF. CDR3 sequence (DNA): TGTGCCAGCAGCAGAATCCAGGGGGAGGCCAAAAACATTCAGTACTTC. The chain uses TRBV7-9 and TRBJ2-4; 7 nucleotides line up with TRBD1. The germline CDR1 and CDR2 sequences are SEHNR and FQNEAQ (reference sequence). There are 16 residues in the CDR3. The V gene end was trimmed by 5 bases and the J gene end by 1 base; junction bases not matched to a gene: 8.

The CDR3 loop reads CASSPGDRAFEKLFF. The CDR3 bases are TGTGCCAGCAGCCCAGGGGACAGGGCATTTGAAAAACTGTTTTTT. This chain links TRBV7-8 with TRBJ1-4; 9 positions match TRBD1. This CDR3 contains 15 residues. Germline CDR1 is SGHVS and CDR2 is FQNEAQ. The J segment lost 7 bases and the V segment lost 5 bases, leaving 8 bases of the junction unmatched.

The chain has TRBV5-1 and TRBJ2-2, with no clear D. Germline lookup yields CDR1 SGHRS and CDR2 YFSETQ. This CDR3 is built from 13 residues. V was shortened by 2 bases and J by 1 base, with 3 bases between the two germline ends. The CDR3, as DNA: TGCGCCAGCAGCTTCCAGAACACCGGGGAGCTGTTTTTT. Translating it yields CASSFQNTGELFF.

J is TRBJ2-3 and V is TRBV7-6; D might be TRBD2 (7 bases). This CDR3 is 15 amino acids long. V lost 0 bases to trimming and J lost 5 bases, with 12 bases between them. Germline V gene data show CDR1 as SGHVS and CDR2 as FNYEAQ. The CDR3, as DNA: TGTGCCAGCAGCTTAGCAGGGGGGGGCCGAGATACGCAGTATTTT. Its translation: CASSLAGGGRDTQYF. The whole variable domain, filled in from reference TRBV7-6 and TRBJ2-3, reads GAGVSQSPRYKVTKRGQDVALRCDPISGHVSLYWYRQALGQGPEFLTYFNYEAQQDKSGLPNDRFSAERPEGSISTLTIQRTEQRDSAMYRCASSLAGGGRDTQYFGPGTRLTVL.

This chain joins TRBV7-9 and TRBJ1-6; a possible D gene is TRBD1 (5 bases). The germline CDR1 and CDR2 sequences are SEHNR and FQNEAQ (reference sequence). This CDR3 region has 14 residues. Trimming took 6 bases from V and 8 from J, leaving 14 bases between them. The CDR3 nucleotides are TGTGCCAGCAGTATATATGCGGGGGATTCACCCCTCCACTTT. Encoded protein: CASSIYAGDSPLHF.

This chain uses TRBV7-6 with TRBJ1-1, with a weak D call TRBD1 (6 bases). Germline assignment: CDR1 SGHVS and CDR2 FNYEAQ. V lost 0 bases to trimming and J lost 11 bases, with 13 bases between them. The CDR3 has 13 residues. The DNA of the CDR3 is TGTGCCAGCAGCTTAGCGCTTTTGCAGGGGGCTTTCTTT. Translation: CASSLALLQGAFF.

The rearrangement uses TRBV5-1 and TRBJ1-6; tentatively, D is TRBD1 (6 bases). Germline V gene lookup returns CDR1 SGHRS and CDR2 YFSETQ. The CDR3 sequence is 17 residues long. V lost 0 bases and J 9 bases, leaving 19 bases between the germline ends. This CDR3 reads CASSLGVTGSLGSPLHF. For the CDR3, the DNA is TGCGCCAGCAGCTTGGGGGTGACAGGTTCTCTCGGTTCACCCCTCCACTTT.

This clone was seen only a few times. The chain has TRBV9 and TRBJ1-1; D not certain. Trimming removed 3 bases from V and 5 bases from J, with 11 bases in between. The V gene's germline CDR1 is SGDLS and CDR2 YYNGEE. The length of the CDR3 is 13 residues. As DNA, the CDR3 is TGTGCCAGCAGCGACAGCGGTCAAACTGAAGCTTTCTTT. Its translation: CASSDSGQTEAFF.

Turning to this clone: Relative to the germline gene, one junction end is altered; a read error may explain this. The chain is built from TRBV4-1 and TRBJ1-2; the D gene is possibly TRBD1 (5 bases). Germline values: CDR1 MGHRA, CDR2 YSYEKL. This CDR3 has 16 amino acids. The DNA of the CDR3 is TGCGCCAGCAGCCAAATGTGGGGCGGGCAGGACTATGGCCACACCTTC. This encodes CASSQMWGGQDYGHTF.

The J gene is TRBJ1-1, the V gene TRBV19, with a tentative D call TRBD1 (5 bases). CDR1 and CDR2 from the germline V gene are LNHDA and SQIVND (reference sequence). The CDR3 totals 15 residues. V gave up 7 bases and J gave up 4 bases, with 19 bases separating them. CDR3 protein: CASIPPRGGGTEAFF. The CDR3 DNA reads as TGTGCCAGTATTCCCCCGCGGGGGGGTGGCACTGAAGCTTTCTTT.

The CDR3 DNA reads as TGTGCCAGCAGCCGGGGACAGGAGCCTCGAAACACCATATATTTT. Its protein is CASSRGQEPRNTIYF. The J gene is TRBJ1-3, the V gene TRBV3-1 (or the pseudogene TRBV3-2), with TRBD1 matching 8 bases. In germline, CDR1 is LGHDT, CDR2 YNNKEL (reference sequence). The CDR3 loop spans 15 amino acids. J was trimmed by 5 bases and V by 4 bases; bases with no gene match: 7.

The chain joins TRBV29-1 to TRBJ2-5; 9 bases align to TRBD1. The junction had 8 bases not matched to a gene; V was cut back by 4 bases and J by 5 bases. This CDR3 spans 14 amino acids. Germline V gene sequence: CDR1 SQVTM, CDR2 ANQGSEA. The CDR3 is CSVARTGVRETQYF. For the CDR3, the DNA is TGCAGCGTTGCCAGGACAGGGGTCCGGGAGACCCAGTACTTC.

The chain is built from TRBV12-3 or TRBV12-4 and TRBJ2-5, with D unresolved. This CDR3 has 12 residues. V was shortened by 8 bases and J by 0 bases, with 7 bases between the two germline ends. The chain's CDR3 is CASREHQETQYF. DNA for the CDR3: TGTGCCAGCCGTGAGCACCAAGAGACCCAGTACTTC.

The chain combines TRBV7-9 with TRBJ2-3, with D maybe TRBD2 (6 bases). CDR3 length: 16 residues. Per germline, CDR1 SEHNR and CDR2 FQNEAQ (reference sequence). Between the trimmed V and J ends, which lost 5 bases and 0 bases, there was a span of 15 bases. The CDR3 coding sequence is TGTGCCAGCAGCGCCATCGGGGGTGCTAGCACAGATACGCAGTATTTT. Translated: CASSAIGGASTDTQYF.